Sequencing of this T cell receptor (beta chain) was carried out in a study of cytomegalovirus exposure and HLA in healthy donors. The study, taken as a whole, reports: TRBV6-2, TRBV6-3 and some other V segments were unresolvable in 87-base-pair reads. As a later analysis showed, a missense DCLRE1C variant was linked to trimming of TCR beta V- and J-genes. A later analysis appeared to link common viral pathogens to several of the most significant clusters. Apparent HLA restriction characterized most CMV-associated TCR beta chains in a later analysis.

This clone was detected only a few times. Its antigen is not identified. 60 Vbeta and 13 Jbeta primers were used in PCR. This table comes from immunoSEQ multiplex PCR, and its TCRdb copy is limited to in-frame clones, with some not included. This table holds 95,000 to 150,000 clones, around 66% found once. The CDR3 extends over 14 amino acids. V lost 0 bases, J lost 4 bases, and 10 bases lay in between. The germline CDR1 and CDR2 sequences are MNHEY and SVGAGI. V and J are TRBV6-5 and TRBJ2-7, with D perhaps TRBD2 (5 bases). This TCR was sampled from a man between 18 and 29 years old in good health and CMV-seronegative. Sequenced material: PBMCs. Here the CDR3 reads CASSYSRVQYEQYF. DNA for the CDR3: TGTGCCAGCAGTTACTCGCGGGTCCAGTACGAGCAGTACTTC.